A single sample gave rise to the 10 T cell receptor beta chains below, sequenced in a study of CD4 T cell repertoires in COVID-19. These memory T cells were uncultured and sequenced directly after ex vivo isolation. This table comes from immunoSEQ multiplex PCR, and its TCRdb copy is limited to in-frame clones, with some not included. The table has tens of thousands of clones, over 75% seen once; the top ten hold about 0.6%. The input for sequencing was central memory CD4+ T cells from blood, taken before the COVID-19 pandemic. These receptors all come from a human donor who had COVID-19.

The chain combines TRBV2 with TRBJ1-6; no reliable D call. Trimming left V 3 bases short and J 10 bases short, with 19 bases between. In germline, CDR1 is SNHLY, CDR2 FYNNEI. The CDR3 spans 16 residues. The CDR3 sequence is CASSDPAGRLESPLHF. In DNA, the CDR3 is TGTGCCAGCAGTGACCCCGCGGGCCGTCTAGAATCACCCCTCCACTTT.

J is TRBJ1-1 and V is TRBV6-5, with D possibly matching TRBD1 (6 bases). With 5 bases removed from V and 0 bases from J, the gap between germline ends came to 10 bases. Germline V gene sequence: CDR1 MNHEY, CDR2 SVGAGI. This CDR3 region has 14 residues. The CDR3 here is CASSDRRLNTEAFF. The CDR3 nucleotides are TGTGCCAGCAGTGACAGGAGATTGAACACTGAAGCTTTCTTT.

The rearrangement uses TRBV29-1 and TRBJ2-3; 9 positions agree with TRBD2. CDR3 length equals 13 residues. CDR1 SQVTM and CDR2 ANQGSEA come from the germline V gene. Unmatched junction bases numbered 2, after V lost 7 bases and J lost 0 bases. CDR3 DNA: TGCAGCGGGCTAGCGGGGAGCACAGATACGCAGTATTTT. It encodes CSGLAGSTDTQYF.

CDR3 amino acids: CATRTSSAYGYTF. The CDR3 region has the DNA TGTGCCACCAGGACATCTTCGGCCTATGGCTACACCTTC. V usage is TRBV6-5 and J usage is TRBJ1-2, with D maybe TRBD1 (5 bases). V was cut by 10 bases and J by 4 bases, with 16 bases left in between. Germline CDR1 and CDR2: MNHEY and SVGAGI. The CDR3 spans 13 residues.

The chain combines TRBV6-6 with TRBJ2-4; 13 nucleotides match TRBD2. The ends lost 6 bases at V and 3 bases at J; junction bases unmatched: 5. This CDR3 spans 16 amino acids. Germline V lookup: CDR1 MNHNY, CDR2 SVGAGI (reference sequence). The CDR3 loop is CASSRGLAGNKNIQYF. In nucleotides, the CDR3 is TGTGCCAGCAGCCGGGGACTAGCGGGGAACAAAAACATTCAGTACTTC.

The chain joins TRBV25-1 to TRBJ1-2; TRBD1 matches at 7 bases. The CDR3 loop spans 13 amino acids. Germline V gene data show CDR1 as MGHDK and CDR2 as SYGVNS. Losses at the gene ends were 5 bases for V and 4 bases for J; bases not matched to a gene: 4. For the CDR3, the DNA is TGTGCCAGCAGTAGGGGGACAGTCTATGGCTACACCTTC. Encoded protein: CASSRGTVYGYTF.

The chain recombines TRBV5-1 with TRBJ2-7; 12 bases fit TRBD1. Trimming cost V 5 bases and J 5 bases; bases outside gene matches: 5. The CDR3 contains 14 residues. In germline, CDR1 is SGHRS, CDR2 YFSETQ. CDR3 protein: CASREGTGGHEQYF. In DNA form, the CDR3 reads TGCGCCAGCAGAGAAGGGACAGGGGGCCACGAGCAGTACTTC.

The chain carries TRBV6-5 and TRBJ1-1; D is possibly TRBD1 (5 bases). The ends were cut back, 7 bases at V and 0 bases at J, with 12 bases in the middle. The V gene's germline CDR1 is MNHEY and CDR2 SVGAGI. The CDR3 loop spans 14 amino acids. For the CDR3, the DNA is TGTGCCAGCATGACAGAGCTGATGAACACTGAAGCTTTCTTT. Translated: CASMTELMNTEAFF.

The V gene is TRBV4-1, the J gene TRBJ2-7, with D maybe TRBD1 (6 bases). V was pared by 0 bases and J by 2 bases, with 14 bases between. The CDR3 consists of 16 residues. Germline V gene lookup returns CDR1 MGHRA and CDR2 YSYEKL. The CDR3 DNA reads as TGCGCCAGCAGCCAAGAATTTAACAGGGCCCCCTACGAGCAGTACTTC. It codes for CASSQEFNRAPYEQYF.

The CDR3 spells CASSQGWGQGSGGYTF. The DNA of the CDR3 is TGCGCCAGCAGCCAAGGGTGGGGACAGGGATCCGGGGGCTACACCTTC. The chain employs TRBV4-1 and TRBJ1-2; 9 bases align to TRBD1. There are 16 residues in the CDR3. CDR1 and CDR2 (germline): MGHRA, YSYEKL. V trimming: 1 base; J trimming: 8 bases; junction bases outside the gene matches: 11.